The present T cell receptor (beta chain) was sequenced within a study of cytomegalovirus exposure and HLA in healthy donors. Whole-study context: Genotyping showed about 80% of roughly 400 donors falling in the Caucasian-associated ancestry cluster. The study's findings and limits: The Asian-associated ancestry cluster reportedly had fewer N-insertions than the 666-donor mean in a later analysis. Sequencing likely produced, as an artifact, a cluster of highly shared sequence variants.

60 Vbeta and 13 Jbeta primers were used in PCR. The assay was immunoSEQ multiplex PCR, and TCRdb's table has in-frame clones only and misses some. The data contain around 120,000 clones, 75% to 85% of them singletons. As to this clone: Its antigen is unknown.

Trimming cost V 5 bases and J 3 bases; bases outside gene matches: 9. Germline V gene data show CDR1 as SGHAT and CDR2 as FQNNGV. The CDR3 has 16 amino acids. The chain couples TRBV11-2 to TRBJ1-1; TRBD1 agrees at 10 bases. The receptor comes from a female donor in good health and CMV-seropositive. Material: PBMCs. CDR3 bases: TGTGCCAGCAGCCAAACGACAGGGGGCGTTGACACTGAAGCTTTCTTT. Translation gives CASSQTTGGVDTEAFF.